The present T cell receptor (beta chain) was sequenced within a study of T cell responses to AZD1222 COVID-19 vaccine. General study findings and limits: Unmutated regions of variants are reportedly targeted by nearly half of spike-specific TCRs.

The data were produced by immunoSEQ multiplex PCR, yet TCRdb's version contains in-frame clones alone and is incomplete. This sample carries tens of thousands of clones, around nine tenths of them seen once, and the ten largest clones take 5% to 5.5%. This clone has a handful of counts. Its specificity is unknown. V lost 5 bases and J lost 4; bases outside the gene matches: 3. This CDR3 contains 13 residues. The chain has TRBV12-3 or TRBV12-4 and TRBJ1-2; 8 bases match TRBD1. This specimen consisted of peripheral blood, obtained 28 days after the second AZD1222 dose. This TCR was sampled from an adult who received the AZD1222 COVID-19 vaccine. CDR3 sequence (DNA): TGTGCCAGCAGTCAGGGGGCTCTCTATGGCTACACCTTC. Translating it yields CASSQGALYGYTF.